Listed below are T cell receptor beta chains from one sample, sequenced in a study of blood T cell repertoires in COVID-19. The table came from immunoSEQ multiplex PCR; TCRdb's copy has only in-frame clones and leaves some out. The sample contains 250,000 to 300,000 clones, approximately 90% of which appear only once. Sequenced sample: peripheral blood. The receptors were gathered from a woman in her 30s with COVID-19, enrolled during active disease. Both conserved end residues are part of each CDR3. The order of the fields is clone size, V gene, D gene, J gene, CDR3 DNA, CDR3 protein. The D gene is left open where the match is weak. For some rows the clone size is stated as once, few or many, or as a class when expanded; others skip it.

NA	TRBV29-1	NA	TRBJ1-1	TGCAGCGTCACTACGACTATGAACACTGAAGCTTTCTTT	CSVTTTMNTEAFF
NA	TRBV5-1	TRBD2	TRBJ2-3	TGCGCCAGCAGCCCCGGACTAGAAACAGATACGCAGTATTTT	CASSPGLETDTQYF
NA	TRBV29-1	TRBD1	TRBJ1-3	TGCAGCGCCGGACAGGGGAACACCATATATTTT	CSAGQGNTIYF
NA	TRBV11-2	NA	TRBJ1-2	TGTGCCAGCACCCAACAGGGCTATGGCTACACCTTC	CASTQQGYGYTF
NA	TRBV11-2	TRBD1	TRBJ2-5	TGTGCCAGCAGCCCAGGACAGGTGGTTGGAGAGACCCAGTACTTC	CASSPGQVVGETQYF
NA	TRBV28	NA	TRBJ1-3	TGTGCCAGCAACAGGGTATTAGGAGGAAACACCATATATTTT	CASNRVLGGNTIYF
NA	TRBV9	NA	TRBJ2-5	TGTGCCAGCAGCGTAGGGTCGGGGGTTGAGACCCAGTACTTC	CASSVGSGVETQYF
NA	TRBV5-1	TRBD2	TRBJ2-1	TGCGCCAGCAGCATGGGGACTAGCGGGAGGGCCGGAAATGAGCAGTTCTTC	CASSMGTSGRAGNEQFF
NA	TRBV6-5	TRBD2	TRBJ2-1	TGTGCCAGCAGTTACTCCGGGACTAGCGGGATCGGTGAGCAGTTCTTC	CASSYSGTSGIGEQFF
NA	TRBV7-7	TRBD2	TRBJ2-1	TGTGCCAGCAGCTTAGCGGGACTACCCAATGAGCAGTTCTTC	CASSLAGLPNEQFF
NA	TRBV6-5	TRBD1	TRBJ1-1	TGTGCCAGCAGTTACGACAGGGGGAACACTGAAGCTTTCTTT	CASSYDRGNTEAFF
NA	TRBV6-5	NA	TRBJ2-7	TGTGCCAGCAGTCACCCAGGGTCCTACGAGCAGTACTTC	CASSHPGSYEQYF
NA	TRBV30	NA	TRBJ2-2	TGTGCCTGGAGTGGTTTCTCCAGGGGGGAGCTGTTTTTT	CAWSGFSRGELFF
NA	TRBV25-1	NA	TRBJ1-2	TGTGCCAGCAGTGAACGGGGGACGGCTAACTATGGCTACACCTTC	CASSERGTANYGYTF
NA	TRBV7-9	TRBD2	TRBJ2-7	TGTGCCAGCAGCTTATTGGGACTAGCGGGAGGGGACGAGCAGTACTTC	CASSLLGLAGGDEQYF
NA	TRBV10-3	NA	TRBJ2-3	TGTGCCATCAGTGAGGACAGAGACACAGATACGCAGTATTTT	CAISEDRDTDTQYF
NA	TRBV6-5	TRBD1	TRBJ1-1	TGTGCCAGCAGTTACGACAGGGGGCGCACTGAAGCTTTCTTT	CASSYDRGRTEAFF
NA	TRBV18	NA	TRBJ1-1	TGTGCCAGCTCACCACAACTCACTGAAGCTTTCTTT	CASSPQLTEAFF
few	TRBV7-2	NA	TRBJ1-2	TGTGCCAGCACCCCCGCGGCGGGCGCTAACTATGGCTACACCTTC	CASTPAAGANYGYTF
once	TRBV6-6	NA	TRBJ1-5	TGTGCCAGCAGTTACGAGACAGAACAGCCCCAGCATTTT	CASSYETEQPQHF
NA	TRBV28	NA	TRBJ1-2	TGTGCCAGCAGTTTGACAGCTTCCTATGGCTACACCTTC	CASSLTASYGYTF
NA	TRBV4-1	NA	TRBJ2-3	TGCGCCAGCAGCCAAGGGGCTACGCAGTATTTT	CASSQGATQYF
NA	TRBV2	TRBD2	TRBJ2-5	TGTGCCAGCGGTCCACCGGGACTAGCGGGAATGGAGACCCAGTACTTC	CASGPPGLAGMETQYF
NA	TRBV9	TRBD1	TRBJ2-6	TGTGCCAGCAGCCCACAGACAGGGAGTGGGGCCAACGTCCTGACTTTC	CASSPQTGSGANVLTF
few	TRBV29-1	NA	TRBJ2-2	TGCAGCGTTGAGGACAGAAGGGCGAACACCGGGGAGCTGTTTTTT	CSVEDRRANTGELFF
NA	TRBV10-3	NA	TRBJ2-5	TGTGCCATCGGCGGAGGAGAGACCCAGTACTTC	CAIGGGETQYF
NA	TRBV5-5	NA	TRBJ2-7	TGTGCCAGCAGCTCCGGGTCTTCAGGGCGCAAGCAGTACTTC	CASSSGSSGRKQYF
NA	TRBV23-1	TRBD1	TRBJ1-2	TGCGCCAGCAGTCAATCTACCCGGACAGGGGCTGGCTATGGCTACACCTTC	CASSQSTRTGAGYGYTF
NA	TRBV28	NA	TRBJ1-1	TGTGCCAGCAGTTTGTCGACAGCGCTCCTGATGAACACTGAAGCTTTCTTT	CASSLSTALLMNTEAFF
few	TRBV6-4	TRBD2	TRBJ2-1	TGTGCCAGCAGTGACTCGACGGGACTAGACTACAATGAGCAGTTCTTC	CASSDSTGLDYNEQFF
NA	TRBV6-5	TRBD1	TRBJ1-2	TGTGCCAGCAGAACGACAGGGGGTGTCGAAGGCTACACCTTC	CASRTTGGVEGYTF
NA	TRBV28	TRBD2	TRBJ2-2	TGTGCCAGCAGGGGGACTAGCGGAAACACCGGGGAGCTGTTTTTT	CASRGTSGNTGELFF
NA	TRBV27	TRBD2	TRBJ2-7	TGTGCCAGCAGTTTAACTAGCGGAAGCTTAATCTACGAGCAGTACTTC	CASSLTSGSLIYEQYF
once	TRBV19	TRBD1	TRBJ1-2	TGTGCCAGTAGTATTGGGGACAGGCACTATGGCTACACCTTC	CASSIGDRHYGYTF
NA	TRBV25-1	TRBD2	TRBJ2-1	TGTGCCAGCAGTTCCTGGGAGGGTAGCGGGAACAATGAGCAGTTCTTC	CASSSWEGSGNNEQFF
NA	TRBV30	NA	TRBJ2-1	TGTGCCTGGAGTCGGCTAGTATCCTACAATGAGCAGTTCTTC	CAWSRLVSYNEQFF
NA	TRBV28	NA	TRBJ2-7	TGTGCCAGCAGTTTTATCTCCTACGAGCAGTACTTC	CASSFISYEQYF
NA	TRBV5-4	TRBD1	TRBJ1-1	TGTGTCTGGACAGGGAACACTGAAGCTTTCTTT	CVWTGNTEAFF
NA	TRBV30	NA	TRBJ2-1	TGTGCCTGGAGTAGCGGAGTGGGCGGGCAGTTCTTC	CAWSSGVGGQFF
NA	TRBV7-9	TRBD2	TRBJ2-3	TGTGCCAGCAGCCCTACTAGCGGGAGGGTGGATACGCAGTATTTT	CASSPTSGRVDTQYF
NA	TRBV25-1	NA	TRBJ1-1	TGTGCCAGCAGGATAACGGGGACGAATGGAGGGGCTTTCTTT	CASRITGTNGGAFF
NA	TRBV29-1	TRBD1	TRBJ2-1	TGCAGCGTTTTCAGAGTACAGGGGGCAAGTAGTGAGCAGTTCTTC	CSVFRVQGASSEQFF